The 18 T cell receptor beta chains in this list originate from one sample, sequenced in a study of T cell changes during pregnancy in multiple sclerosis. Method: immunoSEQ multiplex PCR; TCRdb's copy keeps in-frame clones and lacks some. The sample records 34,000 or so clones, 90% being singletons. Sequenced here: CD8+ T cells from peripheral blood mononuclear cells, sampled after pregnancy. These receptors all come from a female donor with multiple sclerosis, enrolled in a pregnancy study.

The chain combines TRBV13 with TRBJ1-1; TRBD1 aligns across 8 bases. Germline V lookup: CDR1 PRHDT, CDR2 FYEKMQ (reference sequence). V shed 6 bases, J shed 0 bases, and the junction held 0 bases outside the gene matches. This CDR3 comprises 13 residues. The CDR3 here is CASRDRVNTEAFF. The CDR3 DNA reads as TGTGCCAGCAGGGACAGGGTGAACACTGAAGCTTTCTTT.

The chain links TRBV6-6 to TRBJ1-4; D perhaps matches TRBD1 (5 bases). Germline-derived CDR1 and CDR2 are MNHNY and SVGAGI (reference sequence). V was trimmed by 8 bases and J by 8 bases, leaving 18 bases between them. This CDR3 spans 14 amino acids. In DNA, the CDR3 is TGTGCCAGCCTCGGGGAGGCAGGGCGAGAAAAACTGTTTTTT. Encoded protein: CASLGEAGREKLFF.

The V gene is TRBV4-1, the J gene TRBJ2-5; D is unresolved. The CDR3 loop spans 15 amino acids. CDR1 is MGHRA, CDR2 YSYEKL, per germline. V was pared by 1 base and J by 5 bases, with 14 bases between. CDR3 protein: CASSQVMADGETQYF. CDR3 bases: TGCGCCAGCAGCCAAGTAATGGCCGACGGGGAGACCCAGTACTTC.

This clone came up once. As DNA, the CDR3 is TGTGCCAGCAGCCCGGACAGGGTTTCGACTGAAGCTTTCTTT. It translates to CASSPDRVSTEAFF. V usage is TRBV2 and J usage is TRBJ1-1, with TRBD1 identical over 8 bases. Germline values: CDR1 SNHLY, CDR2 FYNNEI. With V trimmed by 6 bases and J by 5 bases, 8 bases remained unmatched. The CDR3 length is 14 residues. Based on the CDR3 plus reference TRBV2 and TRBJ1-1, the full variable domain is EPEVTQTPSHQVTQMGQEVILRCVPISNHLYFYWYRQILGQKVEFLVSFYNNEISEKSEIFDDQFSVERPDGSNFTLKIRSTKLEDSAMYFCASSPDRVSTEAFFGQGTRLTVV.

The chain joins TRBV7-9 to TRBJ2-7; tentative D call: TRBD1 (6 bases). The CDR3 contains 14 residues. V lost 0 bases to trimming and J lost 4 bases, with 10 bases between them. Germline loops: CDR1 SEHNR, CDR2 FQNEAQ (reference sequence). The CDR3 reads CASSLANREYEQYF. The CDR3 bases are TGTGCCAGCAGCTTAGCTAACAGGGAGTACGAGCAGTACTTC.

DNA of the CDR3: TGTGCCAGCAGCGTAGCGGGACAGGGGAACACTGAAGCTTTCTTT. It translates to CASSVAGQGNTEAFF. The chain combines TRBV7-3 with TRBJ1-1; the match to TRBD1 covers 9 bases. Germline loops: CDR1 SGHTA, CDR2 FQGTGA. V shed 5 bases and J 1 base; nucleotides not matched to a gene: 5. The CDR3 is 15 amino acids.

The chain recombines TRBV7-6 with TRBJ2-2, with TRBD2 matching over 9 bases. The V and J ends lost 2 bases and 4 bases, in that order; junction bases with no gene match: 8. CDR1 and CDR2 (germline): SGHVS, FNYEAQ. This CDR3 contains 17 residues. The CDR3 sequence is CASSLYRGGVGTGELFF. The CDR3 DNA reads TGTGCCAGCAGCTTATACCGCGGGGGGGTCGGCACCGGGGAGCTGTTTTTT.

The rearrangement uses TRBV4-3 and TRBJ2-7, with D maybe TRBD2 (5 bases). The CDR3 has 16 residues. Germline CDR1 and CDR2: LGHNA and YSLEER. V was cut by 0 bases and J by 3 bases, with 15 bases left in between. The CDR3 bases are TGCGCCAGCAGCCAAGATCTCCCGGACTCCAGCTACGAGCAGTACTTC. Protein product: CASSQDLPDSSYEQYF.

This chain links TRBV6-6 with TRBJ2-3; TRBD2 aligns across 10 bases. This CDR3 is built from 15 residues. Germline CDR1 reads MNHNY; CDR2 reads SVGAGI (reference sequence). V was clipped by 8 bases and J by 5 bases; unmatched bases: 10. The CDR3 DNA reads as TGTGCCAGCGCCCTGAGCGGGGGGGCTGGAGATACGCAGTATTTT. Encoded protein: CASALSGGAGDTQYF.

The chain is built from TRBV4-3 and TRBJ1-4; a weak D match, TRBD1 (5 bases). Trimming removed 0 bases from V and 3 bases from J, with 17 bases in between. Germline V CDR1 and CDR2: LGHNA, YSLEER. There are 18 residues in the CDR3. CDR3 loop: CASSQDGDSMRPNEKLFF. In nucleotides, the CDR3 is TGCGCCAGCAGCCAAGACGGGGACTCGATGCGACCTAATGAAAAACTGTTTTTT.

V and J are TRBV7-9 and TRBJ2-7; 9 bases map to TRBD1. CDR3 length: 13 residues. Losses at the gene ends were 5 bases for V and 6 bases for J; bases not matched to a gene: 5. CDR1 SEHNR and CDR2 FQNEAQ come from the germline V gene (reference sequence). The CDR3 bases are TGTGCCAGCAGCCCTTCGGACAGGGGCGAGCAGTACTTC. The encoded protein is CASSPSDRGEQYF.

This sequence joins TRBV19 and TRBJ2-7; D is possibly TRBD1 (5 bases). Trimming took off 5 bases at V and 7 bases at J, with 15 bases between the two ends. The germline CDR1 and CDR2 sequences are LNHDA and SQIVND (reference sequence). CDR3 size: 13 residues. For the CDR3, the DNA is TGTGCCAGTAGTTTGCAGGACAATAGGGAGCAGTACTTC. The encoded protein is CASSLQDNREQYF.

This sequence joins TRBV6-5 and TRBJ2-1, with D possibly matching TRBD1 (5 bases). V was trimmed by 4 bases and J by 0 bases, leaving 10 bases between them. Germline V lookup: CDR1 MNHEY, CDR2 SVGAGI. The CDR3 runs 15 residues. Here the CDR3 reads CASSFQGPSYNEQFF. DNA of the CDR3: TGTGCCAGCAGTTTTCAGGGCCCCTCCTACAATGAGCAGTTCTTC.

The chain is built from TRBV14 and TRBJ2-7, with D possibly TRBD1 on 5 matching bases. The V gene's germline CDR1 is SGHDN and CDR2 FVKESK. Trimming pared 1 base from V and 9 bases from J, leaving 7 bases between. CDR3 length equals 11 residues. The CDR3 nucleotides read TGTGCCAGCAGCCAAGGGGGCCCGCAGTACTTC. Translating gives CASSQGGPQYF.

The genes are TRBV9 and TRBJ1-4; D call uncertain. Between the trimmed V and J ends, which lost 4 bases and 7 bases, there was a span of 8 bases. Looked up from germline, CDR1 is SGDLS and CDR2 is YYNGEE. This CDR3 contains 12 residues. CDR3 nucleotide sequence: TGTGCCAGCAGCCCTCCTTCTGAAAAACTGTTTTTT. It encodes CASSPPSEKLFF.

The genes are TRBV15 and TRBJ1-4; 8 bases line up with TRBD1. After removal of 3 bases from V and 3 bases from J, the junction contained 6 bases not matched to a gene. Germline CDR1 and CDR2: LNHNV and YYDKDF (reference sequence). The CDR3 has 16 amino acids. CDR3 DNA: TGTGCCACCAGCAGGGCACAGGGGGGGGCTAATGAAAAACTGTTTTTT. This sequence encodes CATSRAQGGANEKLFF.

The chain joins TRBV5-1 to TRBJ1-3, with D possibly being TRBD1 (6 bases). The V gene lost 4 bases and the J gene lost 0 bases, with 11 bases spanning the gap. Looked up from germline, CDR1 is SGHRS and CDR2 is YFSETQ. CDR3 length: 15 amino acids. DNA of the CDR3: TGCGCCAGCAGCGGCGGACAGAGCTCTGGAAACACCATATATTTT. Protein: CASSGGQSSGNTIYF. The full variable domain, completed using reference TRBV5-1 and TRBJ1-3, is KAGVTQTPRYLIKTRGQQVTLSCSPISGHRSVSWYQQTPGQGLQFLFEYFSETQRNKGNFPGRFSGRQFSNSRSEMNVSTLELGDSALYLCASSGGQSSGNTIYFGEGSWLTVV.

The chain employs TRBV5-5 and TRBJ2-7; D might be TRBD2 (7 bases). CDR3 length: 15 amino acids. Germline loops: CDR1 SGHKS, CDR2 YYEKEE (reference sequence). Trimming removed 1 base at V and 6 bases at J, with 17 bases between. This CDR3 reads CASSLWRGGEGEQYF. CDR3 in DNA: TGTGCCAGCAGCTTGTGGAGGGGGGGGGAAGGCGAGCAGTACTTC.